This T cell receptor beta chain was identified during a study of beta chain features in type 1 diabetes. Germline V gene sequence: CDR1 SGHAT, CDR2 FQNNGV. Unmatched junction bases numbered 9, after V lost 2 bases and J lost 5 bases. The CDR3 consists of 16 residues. This clone has only a few counts. Sequenced material consisted of expressed TCRB transcripts (all of the isolated RNA was reverse transcribed). Approximately 4 million reads was the average for naive, central memory and regulatory T cell samples. Produced via immunoSEQ multiplex PCR; TCRdb's table is partial and in-frame only. The sample yields about 150,000 clones, 11% seen once. Sorting of CD4+ naive, central memory, regulatory and stem cell-like memory cells was performed via CD45RO/CCR7/CD25/CD127/CD95/CD27.

The clonotype comes from a man aged 18 to 29 in good health. Input material: central memory CD4+ T cells from blood. The rearrangement joins TRBV11-2 to TRBJ2-1, with 7 bases that match TRBD2. DNA of the CDR3: TGTGCCAGCAGCTTAATCACGGGGGGTATCCACAATGAGCAGTTCTTC. Protein sequence: CASSLITGGIHNEQFF.